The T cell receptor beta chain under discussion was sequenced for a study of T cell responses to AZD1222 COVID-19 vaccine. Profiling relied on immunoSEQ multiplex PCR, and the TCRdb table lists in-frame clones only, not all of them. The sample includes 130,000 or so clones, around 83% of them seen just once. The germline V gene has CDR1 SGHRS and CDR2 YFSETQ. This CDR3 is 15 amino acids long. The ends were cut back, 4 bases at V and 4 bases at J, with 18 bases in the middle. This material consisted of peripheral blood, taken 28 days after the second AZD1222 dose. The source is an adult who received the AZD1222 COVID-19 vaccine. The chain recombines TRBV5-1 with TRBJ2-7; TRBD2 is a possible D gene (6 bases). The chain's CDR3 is CASSLFDLGGYEQYF. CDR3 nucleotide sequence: TGCGCCAGCAGCCTGTTTGACTTGGGGGGATACGAGCAGTACTTC.